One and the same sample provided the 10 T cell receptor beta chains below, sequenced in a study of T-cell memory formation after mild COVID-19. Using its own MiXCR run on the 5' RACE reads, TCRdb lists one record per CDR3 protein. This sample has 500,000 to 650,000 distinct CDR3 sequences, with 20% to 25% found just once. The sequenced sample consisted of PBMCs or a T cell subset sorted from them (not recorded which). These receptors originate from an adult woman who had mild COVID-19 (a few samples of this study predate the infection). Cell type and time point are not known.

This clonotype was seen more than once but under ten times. The CDR3 DNA follows: TGCGCCAGCAGCTTTACCTTAACCGGGGCTAATGAAAAACTGTTTTTT. Residues: CASSFTLTGANEKLFF. V and J are TRBV5-1 and TRBJ1-4; no firm D call. The CDR3 runs 16 residues. Germline CDR1 SGHRS, CDR2 YFSETQ. V lost 2 bases and J 3 bases, leaving 14 bases between the germline ends.

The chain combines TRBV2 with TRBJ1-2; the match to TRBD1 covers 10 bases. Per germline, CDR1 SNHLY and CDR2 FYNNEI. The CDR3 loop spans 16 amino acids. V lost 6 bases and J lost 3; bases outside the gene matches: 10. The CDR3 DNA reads TGTGCCAGCAGGGACCGTCCCGGGACAGGGGACTATGGCTACACCTTC. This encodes CASRDRPGTGDYGYTF.

Here the CDR3 reads CSANAPALVPKNTEAFF. The CDR3 DNA follows: TGCAGTGCTAATGCTCCGGCCCTAGTGCCTAAGAACACTGAAGCTTTCTTT. This sequence joins TRBV20-1 and TRBJ1-1; no clear D. V was trimmed by 4 bases and J by 1 base, leaving 22 bases between them. CDR3 length: 17 residues. The germline V gene encodes CDR1 DFQATT and CDR2 SNEGSKA (reference sequence).

The CDR3 loop reads CASSHGGSYNEQFF. The CDR3 nucleotides read TGTGCCAGCAGCCACGGGGGGTCCTACAATGAGCAGTTCTTC. The genes are TRBV4-2 and TRBJ2-1, with 7 positions matching TRBD2. The CDR3 covers 14 residues. Germline CDR1 is LGHNA and CDR2 is YNFKEQ. J gave up 1 base and V 3 bases, and 0 bases lay outside the gene matches.

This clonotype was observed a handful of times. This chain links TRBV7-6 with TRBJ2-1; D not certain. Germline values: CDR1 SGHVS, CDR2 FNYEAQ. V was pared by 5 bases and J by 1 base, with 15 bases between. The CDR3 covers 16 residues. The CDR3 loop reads CASSHLMVRSYNEQFF. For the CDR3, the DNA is TGTGCCAGCAGCCACCTGATGGTCCGATCCTACAATGAGCAGTTCTTC.

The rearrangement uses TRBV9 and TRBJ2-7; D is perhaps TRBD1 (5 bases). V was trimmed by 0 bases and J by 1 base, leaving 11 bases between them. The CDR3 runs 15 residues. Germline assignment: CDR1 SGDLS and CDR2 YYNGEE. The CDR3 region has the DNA TGTGCCAGCAGCGTAGAAACAGGCCCTTCCTACGAGCAGTACTTC. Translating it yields CASSVETGPSYEQYF.

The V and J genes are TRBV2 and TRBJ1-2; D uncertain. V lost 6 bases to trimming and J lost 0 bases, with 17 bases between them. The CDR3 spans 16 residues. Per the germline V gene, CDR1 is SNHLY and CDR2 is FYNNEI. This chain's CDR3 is CASRSVRNRANYGYTF. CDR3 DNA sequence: TGTGCCAGCAGATCCGTCCGCAACCGGGCTAACTATGGCTACACCTTC.

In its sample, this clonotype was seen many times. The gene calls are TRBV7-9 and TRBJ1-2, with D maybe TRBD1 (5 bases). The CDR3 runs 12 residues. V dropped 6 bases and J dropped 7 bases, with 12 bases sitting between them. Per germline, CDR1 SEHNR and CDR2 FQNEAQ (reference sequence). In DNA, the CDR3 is TGTGCCAGCAGTCTAGGGACTGGTGGCTACACCTTC. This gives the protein CASSLGTGGYTF.

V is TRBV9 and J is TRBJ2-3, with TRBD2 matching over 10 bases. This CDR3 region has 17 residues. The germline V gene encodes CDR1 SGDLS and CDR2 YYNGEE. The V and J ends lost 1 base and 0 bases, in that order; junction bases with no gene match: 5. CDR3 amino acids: CASSVSSGGASTDTQYF. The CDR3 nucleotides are TGTGCCAGCAGCGTATCTAGCGGGGGAGCTAGCACAGATACGCAGTATTTT.

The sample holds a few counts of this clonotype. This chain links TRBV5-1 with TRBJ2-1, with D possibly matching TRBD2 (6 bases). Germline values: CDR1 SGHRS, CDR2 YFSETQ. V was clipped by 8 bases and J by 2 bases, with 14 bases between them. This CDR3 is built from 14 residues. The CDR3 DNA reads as TGCGCCAGACTGGCGGGGCCAACCTACAATGAGCAGTTCTTC. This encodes CARLAGPTYNEQFF.